This TCR beta chain appears in the sequencing data of a study of T cell changes during pregnancy in multiple sclerosis. Produced via immunoSEQ multiplex PCR; TCRdb's table is partial and in-frame only. The sample lists 47,000 or so clones; 90% were seen once. Trimming removed 5 bases at V and 2 bases at J, with 13 bases between. This CDR3 is built from 15 residues. Germline CDR1 MNHNS, CDR2 SASEGT. In its sample, this clone was seen once. V usage is TRBV6-1 and J usage is TRBJ1-5; D not resolved. The source material was peripheral blood, sampled after pregnancy. This receptor was identified in a female donor in good health, enrolled as a control in a pregnancy study. The CDR3 protein is CASSNHVGGNQPQHF. CDR3 DNA: TGTGCCAGCAGTAACCACGTCGGGGGCAATCAGCCCCAGCATTTT.